A few counts support the clone carrying this T cell receptor beta chain. Exclusion of a patient resulted from uncontrolled infection, other autoimmune disease, pregnancy or lactation. Germline V CDR1 and CDR2: DFQATT, SNEGSKA (reference sequence). The CDR3 spans 13 residues. Losses at the gene ends were 5 bases for V and 2 bases for J; bases not matched to a gene: 5. These data are taken from a study of T cells in Graves' hyperthyroidism and ophthalmopathy. RNA transcripts were the template for amplifying TCR beta CDR3 regions. A first-round RT-PCR of the TCR CDR3 used the HTBI primer set. TCRdb re-analysed the multiplex PCR reads in MiXCR, keeping a single row per CDR3 protein. The data contain fewer than 750,000 distinct CDR3 sequences, 40% to 55% of them seen just once; the ten biggest clones take up roughly 8.2%.

Source material: peripheral blood or thyroid tissue (not recorded which). The source is a woman aged 18 to 35 with Graves' hyperthyroidism. The chain links TRBV20-1 to TRBJ2-7; 8 nucleotides align to TRBD2. The CDR3 DNA reads as TGCAGTGCTGGGGGACTAGTCCCCTACGAGCAGTACTTC. Translating gives CSAGGLVPYEQYF.